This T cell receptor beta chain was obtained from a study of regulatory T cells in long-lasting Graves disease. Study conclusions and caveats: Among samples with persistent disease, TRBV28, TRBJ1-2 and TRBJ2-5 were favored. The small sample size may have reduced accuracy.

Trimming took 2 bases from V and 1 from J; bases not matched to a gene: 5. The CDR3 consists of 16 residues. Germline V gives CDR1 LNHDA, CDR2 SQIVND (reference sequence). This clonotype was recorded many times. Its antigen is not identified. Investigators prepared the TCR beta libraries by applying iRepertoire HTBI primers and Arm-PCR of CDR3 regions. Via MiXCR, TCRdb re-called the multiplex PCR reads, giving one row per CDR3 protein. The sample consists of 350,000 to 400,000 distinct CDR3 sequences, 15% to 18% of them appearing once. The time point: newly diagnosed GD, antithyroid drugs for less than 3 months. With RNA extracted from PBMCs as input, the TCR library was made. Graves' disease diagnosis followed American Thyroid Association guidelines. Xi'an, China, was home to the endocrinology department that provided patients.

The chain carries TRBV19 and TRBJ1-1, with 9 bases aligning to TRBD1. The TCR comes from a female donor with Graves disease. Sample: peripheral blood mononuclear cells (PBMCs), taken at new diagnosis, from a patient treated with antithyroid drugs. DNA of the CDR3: TGTGCCAGTAGTATAACCCGGGACAGGGAGAACACTGAAGCTTTCTTT. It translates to CASSITRDRENTEAFF.